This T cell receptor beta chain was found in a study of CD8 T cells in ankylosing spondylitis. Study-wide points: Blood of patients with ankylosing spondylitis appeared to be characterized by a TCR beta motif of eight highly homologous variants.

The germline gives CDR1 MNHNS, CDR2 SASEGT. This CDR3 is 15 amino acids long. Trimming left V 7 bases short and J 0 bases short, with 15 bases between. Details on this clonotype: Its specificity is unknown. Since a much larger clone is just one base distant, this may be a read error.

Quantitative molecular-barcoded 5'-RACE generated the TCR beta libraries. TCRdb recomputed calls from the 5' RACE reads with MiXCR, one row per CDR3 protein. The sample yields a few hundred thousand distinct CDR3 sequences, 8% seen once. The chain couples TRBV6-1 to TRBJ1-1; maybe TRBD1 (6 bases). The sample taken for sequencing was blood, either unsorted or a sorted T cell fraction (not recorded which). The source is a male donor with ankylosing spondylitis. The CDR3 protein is CASKGQKGMNTEAFF. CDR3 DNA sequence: TGTGCCAGCAAAGGACAGAAGGGAATGAACACTGAAGCTTTCTTT.